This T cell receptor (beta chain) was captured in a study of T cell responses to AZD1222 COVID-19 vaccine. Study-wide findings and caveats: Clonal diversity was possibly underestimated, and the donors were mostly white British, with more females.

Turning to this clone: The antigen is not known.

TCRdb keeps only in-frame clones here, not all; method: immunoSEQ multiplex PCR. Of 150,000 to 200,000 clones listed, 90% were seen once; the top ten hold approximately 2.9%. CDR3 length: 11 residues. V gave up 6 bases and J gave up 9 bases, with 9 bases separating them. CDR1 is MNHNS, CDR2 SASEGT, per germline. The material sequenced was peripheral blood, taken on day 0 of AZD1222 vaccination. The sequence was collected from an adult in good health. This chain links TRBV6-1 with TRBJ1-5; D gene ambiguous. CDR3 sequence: CASSHGGPQHF. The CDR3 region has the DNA TGTGCCAGCAGCCACGGCGGGCCCCAGCATTTT.